This TCR beta chain was recorded in a study of blood T cell repertoires in COVID-19 (dated by TCRdb to 2018 to 2020). Some background on the complete study: The collaborator samples originated in the United States, Italy and Spain and spanned the acute and convalescent phases of COVID-19. Samples came from the ongoing ImmuneRACE study (first 160 participants) plus 1,254 subjects from 6 global collaborators. Subjects who had been exposed to COVID-19, were actively infected with it, or had recovered from it provided the deeply sampled blood TCRbeta repertoires that made up the dataset. The repertoires were made available in a free public database intended to serve as a resource for research on the immune response to SARS-CoV-2. HLA class I and class II types, where available, came from metadata supplied by the sample provider rather than from assay-based typing. Nearly every sample came with metadata listing a de-identified subject ID, COVID-19 status, age in years and sex. The prospective study material was composed of cDNA or gDNA derived from T cells, B-cell-depleted T cells, or PBMCs.

The immunoSEQ Assay, a bias-controlled multiplex PCR, was used to amplify TCRbeta CDR3 regions from genomic DNA. Processing in the source paper ran as follows. The number of nucleated cells in each sample was estimated by amplification of reference gene primers within the assay. To quantify the absolute abundance of each unique TCRbeta CDR3 rearrangement, sequence reads were collapsed and filtered. For each sample, productive Simpson clonality was calculated by taking the square root of Simpson's diversity index across productive rearrangements. TCRdb provides this immuneACCESS table in a form limited to in-frame rearrangements. Some clones are lacking; in checked studies, under half of them reflect an unresolved V gene, and why the rest are absent is not known. The V and J calls and clone size were taken over from that table, and D and trimming were inferred from the DNA. The sample table holds more than 9,500 clones, of which more than 90% were seen once. The biggest ten clones account for around 15% of the sample.

Of note for this clone: Its recognized antigen is unknown. No base qualities exist here, and no much larger clone lies one base off it.

General conclusions and limits of the study: How much clinical and demographic metadata was included differed by source and by participant, and the metadata was provided uncurated.

V loses 0 bases of germline sequence and J loses 7 bases, and the interval between the two ends is 13 bases. Inclusive of the bounding cysteine and phenylalanine, the CDR3 is 15 residues long. The entry retains the CDR3 DNA only, 45 bases that are in frame from base 1. From a lookup of the germline V gene, CDR1 and CDR2 are SGHDT and YYEEEE. Each collaborating institution followed its own protocols to collect whole blood in K2EDTA tubes. Collaborator samples were shipped for TCRbeta analysis as frozen whole blood, isolated PBMCs, or DNA extracted from either sample type. Sequenced input: peripheral blood. The chain employs TRBV5-6 and TRBJ1-4; TRBD1 might be the D gene, on 5 matching bases. The source of this sequence is a man in his 70s with active COVID-19. The base sequence is TGTGCCAGCAGCTTGGTAGGGCAGGGAGGTGAAAAACTGTTTTTT. Its coded protein is CASSLVGQGGEKLFF.